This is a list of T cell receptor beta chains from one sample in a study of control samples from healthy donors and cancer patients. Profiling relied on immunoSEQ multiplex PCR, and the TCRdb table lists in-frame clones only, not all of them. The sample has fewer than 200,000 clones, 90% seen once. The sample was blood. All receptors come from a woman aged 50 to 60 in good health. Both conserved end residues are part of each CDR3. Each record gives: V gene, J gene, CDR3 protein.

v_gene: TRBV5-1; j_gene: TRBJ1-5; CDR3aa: CASSPEGVDQPQHF
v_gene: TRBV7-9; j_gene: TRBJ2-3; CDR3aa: CASNGPTDTQYF
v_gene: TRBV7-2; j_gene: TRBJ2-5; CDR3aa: CASSLSPGIQETQYF
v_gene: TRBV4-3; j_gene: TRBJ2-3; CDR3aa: CASSQDRERSSHLNF
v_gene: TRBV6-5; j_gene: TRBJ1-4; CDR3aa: CASSLTVNNEKLFF
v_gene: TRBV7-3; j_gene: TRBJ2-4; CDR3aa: CASAGGPTKNIQYF
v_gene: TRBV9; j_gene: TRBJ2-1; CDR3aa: CASSVAVAGGLINNEQFF
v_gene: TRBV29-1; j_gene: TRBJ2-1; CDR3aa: CSVRDRNEQFF
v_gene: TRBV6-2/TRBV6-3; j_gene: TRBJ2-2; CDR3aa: CASSTWTANTGELFF
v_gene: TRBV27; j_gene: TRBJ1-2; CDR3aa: CATPPGAIETVGYTF
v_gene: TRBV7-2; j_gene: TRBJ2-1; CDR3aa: CASSLAADRVIWGEQFF
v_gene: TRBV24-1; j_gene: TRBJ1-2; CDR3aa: CATSDSQASGSRVLYGYTF
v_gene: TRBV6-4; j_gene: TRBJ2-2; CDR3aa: CASSAAPGTGELFF
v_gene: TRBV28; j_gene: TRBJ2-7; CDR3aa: CASSLFGYEQYF
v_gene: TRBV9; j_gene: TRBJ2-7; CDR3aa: CASSGLAGAGEQYF
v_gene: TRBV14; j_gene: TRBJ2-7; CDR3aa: CASSQVRGSLPYEQYF
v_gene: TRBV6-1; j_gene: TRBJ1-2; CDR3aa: CASSEIGTAINYGYTF
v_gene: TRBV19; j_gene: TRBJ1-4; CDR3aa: CASSMRGDSEKLFF
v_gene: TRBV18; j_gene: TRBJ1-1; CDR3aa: CASSRDRDGAFF
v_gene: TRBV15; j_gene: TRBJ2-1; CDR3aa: CATSGVSGLAGGEQFF
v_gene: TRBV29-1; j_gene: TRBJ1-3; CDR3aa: CSVGWGQGASGNTIYF
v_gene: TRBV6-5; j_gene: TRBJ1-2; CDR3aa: CASTRRGSNYGYTF
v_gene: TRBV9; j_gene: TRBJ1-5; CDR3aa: CASSVSSNQPQHF
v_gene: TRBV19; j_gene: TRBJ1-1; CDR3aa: CASTGAPLKAEAFF
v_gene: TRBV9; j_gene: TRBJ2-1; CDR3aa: CASSVVGTGGYNEQFF
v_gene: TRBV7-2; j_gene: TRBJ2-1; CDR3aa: CASSFRAVPSYNEQFF
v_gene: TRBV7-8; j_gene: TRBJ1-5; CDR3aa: CASSRSENQPQHF
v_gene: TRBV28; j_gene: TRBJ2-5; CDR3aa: CASSRWAGETQYF
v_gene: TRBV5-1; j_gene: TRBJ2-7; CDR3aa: CASSLNSHYEQYF
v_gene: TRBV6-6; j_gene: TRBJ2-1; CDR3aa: CASSSRTSSYNEQFF
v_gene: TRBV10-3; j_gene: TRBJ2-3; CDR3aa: CAISGGTGEGDTQYF
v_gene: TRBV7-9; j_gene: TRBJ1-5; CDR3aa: CASSGERHPSNQPQHF
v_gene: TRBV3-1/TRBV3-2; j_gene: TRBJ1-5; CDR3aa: CASSPGLSNQPQHF
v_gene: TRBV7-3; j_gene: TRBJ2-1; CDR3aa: CASSAGLAGGLDNEQFF
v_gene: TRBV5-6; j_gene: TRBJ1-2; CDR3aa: CASSPGPYGYTF
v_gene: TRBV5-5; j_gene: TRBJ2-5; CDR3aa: CASSRRGMEETQYF
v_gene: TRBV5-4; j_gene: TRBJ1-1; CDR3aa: CASSTRQGAGTEAFF
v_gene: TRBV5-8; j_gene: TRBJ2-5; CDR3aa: CASSSLETQYF
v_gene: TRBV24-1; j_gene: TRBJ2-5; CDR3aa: CATSDGKGLAGETQYF
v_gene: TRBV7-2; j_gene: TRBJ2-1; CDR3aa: CASSLTSGGSYNEQFF
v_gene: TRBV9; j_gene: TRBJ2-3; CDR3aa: CASSKFGTSGITDTQYF
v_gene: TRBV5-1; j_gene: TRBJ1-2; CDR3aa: CASRPISGTGVGYTF
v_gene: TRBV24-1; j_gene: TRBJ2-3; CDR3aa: CATSGGNGWGKRTDTQYF
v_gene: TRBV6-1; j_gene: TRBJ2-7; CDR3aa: CASSEGTSGAYEQYF
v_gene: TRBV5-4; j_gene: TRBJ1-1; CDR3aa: CASSLAVSVGATHTEAFF
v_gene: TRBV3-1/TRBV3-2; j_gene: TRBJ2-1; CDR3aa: CASSPSSGTSGGESSYNEQFF
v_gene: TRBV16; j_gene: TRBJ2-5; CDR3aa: CASSQGRGITRETQYF
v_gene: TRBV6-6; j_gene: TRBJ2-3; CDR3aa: CASRGSGTFTDTQYF
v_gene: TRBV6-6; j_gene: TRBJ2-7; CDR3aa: CASSYSPRDRPYEQYF
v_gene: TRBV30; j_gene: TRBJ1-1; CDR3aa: CAWVLTTEAFF
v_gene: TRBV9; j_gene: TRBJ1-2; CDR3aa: CASSPPLGGSTNYGYTF
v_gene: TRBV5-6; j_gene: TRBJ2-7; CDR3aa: CASSPLGRVSYEQYF
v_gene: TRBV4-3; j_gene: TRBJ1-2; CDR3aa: CASSQEVGTGTGYTF
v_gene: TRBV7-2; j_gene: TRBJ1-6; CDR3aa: CASRGGGSNSPLHF
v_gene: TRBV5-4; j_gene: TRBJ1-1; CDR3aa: CASSFGTEPQF
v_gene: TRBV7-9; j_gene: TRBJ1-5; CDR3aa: CASTKDMGNQPQHF
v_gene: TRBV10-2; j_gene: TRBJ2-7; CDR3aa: CASSESWAGAYEQYF
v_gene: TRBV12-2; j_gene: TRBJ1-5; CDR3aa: CASRSLGQAGLSNQPQHF
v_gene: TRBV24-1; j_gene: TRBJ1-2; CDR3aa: CATSDEGAPVPYGYTF
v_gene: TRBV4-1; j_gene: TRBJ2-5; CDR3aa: CASSLSTRDQETQYF